The text below deals with one TCR beta chain. Its specificity is not known. These data belong to a study of beta chain features in type 1 diabetes. Across the study: When patients were set against healthy donors, age, gender and cell yields were similar. Study outcomes and limitations: For patients, the naive, central memory and Treg TCRB repertoires appeared more alike than for healthy donors.

Expressed TCRB transcripts were sequenced because the entire RNA isolate underwent reverse transcription. Some clones are missing from TCRdb's copy, which holds only in-frame ones; the method was immunoSEQ multiplex PCR. The repertoire holds about 360,000 clones, with 10% to 15% as singletons. V was clipped by 5 bases and J by 6 bases, with 17 bases between them. The CDR3 contains 15 residues. In germline, CDR1 is MNHEY, CDR2 SVGAGI. This sequence joins TRBV6-5 and TRBJ1-5; TRBD1 might be the D (6 bases). Sequenced sample: naive CD4+ T cells from blood. This receptor was obtained from a man between 18 and 29 years old in good health. This chain's CDR3 is CASSPDSVPFQPQHF. The DNA for the CDR3 is TGTGCCAGCAGTCCGGACAGTGTACCATTTCAGCCCCAGCATTTT.